A single sample gave rise to the 7 T cell receptor beta chains below, sequenced in a study of beta chain features in type 1 diabetes. General study points: All four CD4+ subsets from Type 1 diabetes patients carried moderately but significantly shorter TCRB CDR3s.

Antigen specificity for these receptors is unknown. The sequenced template was cDNA made from the entire isolated RNA. Generated by immunoSEQ multiplex PCR, the TCRdb table keeps only in-frame clones and is missing some. The profile shows 300,000 to 400,000 clones, around 9.7% of them singletons. Sequences were obtained from central memory CD4+ T cells from blood. These receptors originate from a man aged 25 to 45 with type 1 diabetes.

This chain connects TRBV7-6 to TRBJ2-7; 9 nucleotides align to TRBD1. The CDR3 contains 14 residues. CDR1 is SGHVS, CDR2 FNYEAQ, per germline. The V gene end was trimmed by 1 base and the J gene end by 6 bases; junction bases not matched to a gene: 4. The CDR3 region is CASSLEDRGGEQYF. The CDR3 region has the DNA TGTGCCAGCAGCTTAGAGGACAGGGGAGGCGAGCAGTACTTC.

In its sample, this clone was seen a few times. In the same sample, other DNA sequences code for this CDR3. The genes are TRBV6-6 and TRBJ1-5; D remains ambiguous. CDR3 size: 15 residues. CDR1 and CDR2 from the germline V gene are MNHNY and SVGAGI (reference sequence). V was cut by 2 bases and J by 0 bases, with 8 bases left in between. The DNA for the CDR3 is TGTGCCAGCAGTTACACCGGGGATAGCAATCAGCCCCAGCATTTT. Its protein is CASSYTGDSNQPQHF.

This clone showed up just a few times. The J gene is TRBJ2-3, the V gene TRBV18; D is perhaps TRBD1 (6 bases). The CDR3 is made up of 17 amino acids. V was clipped by 0 bases and J by 1 base, with 14 bases between them. Germline CDR1 reads KGHSH; CDR2 reads LQKENI. The CDR3 loop is CASSPPWGRDGTDTQYF. In DNA, the CDR3 is TGTGCCAGCTCACCACCTTGGGGGCGCGACGGCACAGATACGCAGTATTTT. Variable domain in full (rest from reference TRBV18 and TRBJ2-3): NAGVMQNPRHLVRRRGQEARLRCSPMKGHSHVYWYRQLPEEGLKFMVYLQKENIIDESGMPKERFSAEFPKEGPSILRIQQVVRGDSAAYFCASSPPWGRDGTDTQYFGPGTRLTVL.

The chain couples TRBV2 to TRBJ2-7; 8 nucleotides align to TRBD2. V gave up 7 bases and J gave up 0 bases; unmatched junction bases: 8. This CDR3 spans 15 amino acids. Germline values: CDR1 SNHLY, CDR2 FYNNEI. CDR3 sequence: CASNSIAGSSYEQYF. The CDR3 bases are TGTGCCAGCAACAGCATAGCGGGGAGCTCCTACGAGCAGTACTTC.

The chain couples TRBV9 to TRBJ2-7, with 7 bases fitting TRBD2. Germline lookup yields CDR1 SGDLS and CDR2 YYNGEE. This CDR3 region has 15 residues. Trimming removed 2 bases from V and 2 bases from J; junction bases left unmatched: 7. The CDR3 is CASSVLPGLTYEQYF. DNA for the CDR3: TGTGCCAGCAGCGTTCTCCCGGGACTAACCTACGAGCAGTACTTC.

This clone was found many times. The genes are TRBV7-2 and TRBJ2-1; TRBD1 might be the D (6 bases). Germline CDR1 reads SGHTA; CDR2 reads FQGNSA. The length of the CDR3 is 13 residues. Between the trimmed V and J ends, which lost 4 bases and 4 bases, there was a span of 8 bases. The CDR3 nucleotides read TGTGCCAGCAGCTCCGGACAGTACAATGAGCAGTTCTTC. Protein sequence: CASSSGQYNEQFF.

The CDR3 region is CASSDRTTETQYF. For the CDR3, the DNA is TGCGCCAGCAGTGACCGGACTACCGAGACCCAGTACTTC. The chain couples TRBV10-1 to TRBJ2-5; weak D call: TRBD2 (6 bases). The CDR3 sequence is 13 residues long. V was trimmed by 3 bases and J by 5 bases, leaving 10 bases between them. Germline V gene sequence: CDR1 WNHNN, CDR2 SYGVQD (reference sequence).